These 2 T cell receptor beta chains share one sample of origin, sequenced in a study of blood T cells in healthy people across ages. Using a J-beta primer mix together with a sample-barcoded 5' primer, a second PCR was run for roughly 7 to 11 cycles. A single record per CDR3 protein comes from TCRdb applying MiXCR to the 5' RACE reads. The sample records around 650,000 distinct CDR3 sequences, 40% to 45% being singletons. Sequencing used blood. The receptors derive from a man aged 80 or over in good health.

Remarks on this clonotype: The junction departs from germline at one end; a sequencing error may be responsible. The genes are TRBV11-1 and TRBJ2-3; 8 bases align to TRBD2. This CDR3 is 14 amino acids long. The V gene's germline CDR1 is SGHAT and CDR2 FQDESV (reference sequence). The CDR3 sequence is CAGSLVGTSPTQYF. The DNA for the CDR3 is TGTGCCGGCAGCTTAGTCGGGACTAGTCCTACGCAGTATTTT.

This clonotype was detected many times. The CDR3 DNA reads TGTGCCATCAGTGAGTCGACCAGTAACTATGGCTACACCTTC. Encoded protein: CAISESTSNYGYTF. V usage is TRBV10-3 and J usage is TRBJ1-2; no firm D call. CDR3 size: 14 residues. CDR1 is ENHRY, CDR2 SYGVKD, per germline. V was trimmed by 0 bases and J by 1 base, leaving 6 bases between them.